This TCR beta chain was identified in a study of blood T cell repertoires in COVID-19. On the study more broadly: The origin of the acute and convalescent COVID-19 samples was the United States, Italy and Spain. PBMCs, B-cell-depleted T cells, or T cells were the source of the cDNA or gDNA that made up the material.

In the original workflow: Scientists estimated how many nucleated cells there were by amplifying reference gene primers. Method: immunoSEQ multiplex PCR; TCRdb's copy keeps in-frame clones and lacks some. D and trimming come from the DNA, and the V and J calls and clone size come from that table. The sample shows about 94,000 clones, 60% to 85% of them seen only once. CDR3 length: 13 residues. V was trimmed by 5 bases and J by 10 bases, leaving 14 bases between them. V is TRBV12-3 or TRBV12-4 and J is TRBJ1-4, with a weak D call TRBD1 (6 bases). The sample was peripheral blood. This sequence was found in a human donor in a cohort sampled during active COVID-19. Here the CDR3 DNA reads TGTGCCAGCAGTGGACAGCTCCCTGGAAAACTGTTTTTT. Translating gives CASSGQLPGKLFF.